This T cell receptor (beta chain) comes out of a study of regulatory T cells in long-lasting Graves disease. The CDR3 is made up of 16 amino acids. CDR1 and CDR2 from the germline V gene are LNHNV and YYDKDF (reference sequence). Broader study findings: TRBV28, TRBJ1-2 and TRBJ2-5 were segments that persistent disease favored.

Arm-PCR of CDR3 regions and iRepertoire HTBI primers were the basis on which TCR beta libraries were built. TCRdb passed the multiplex PCR reads through MiXCR, listing each CDR3 protein once. The sample holds about 540,000 distinct CDR3 sequences, approximately 12% seen once. Time point given: newly diagnosed GD, antithyroid drugs for less than 3 months. PBMC RNA was the source of the TCR library. In this sample, this clonotype turned up a few times. The antigen is undetermined. At one end, the junction sequence differs from germline, possibly due to a read error. This same sample was also part of a study on T cells in Graves' hyperthyroidism and ophthalmopathy. Per that paper: No progression to ophthalmopathy during 18 months of follow-up defined stable disease. Reasons for excluding patients were uncontrolled infection, other autoimmune disease, pregnancy or lactation.

This receptor was obtained from a man aged 30-40 years with Graves disease. The input for sequencing was peripheral blood mononuclear cells (PBMCs), taken at new diagnosis, from a patient treated with antithyroid drugs. The chain uses TRBV15 and TRBJ2-4; 7 nucleotides agree with TRBD1. The chain's CDR3 is CATSSRETGHKNTQYF. The CDR3 coding sequence is TGTGCCACCAGCAGCCGAGAGACAGGGCACAAAAACACTCAGTACTTC.